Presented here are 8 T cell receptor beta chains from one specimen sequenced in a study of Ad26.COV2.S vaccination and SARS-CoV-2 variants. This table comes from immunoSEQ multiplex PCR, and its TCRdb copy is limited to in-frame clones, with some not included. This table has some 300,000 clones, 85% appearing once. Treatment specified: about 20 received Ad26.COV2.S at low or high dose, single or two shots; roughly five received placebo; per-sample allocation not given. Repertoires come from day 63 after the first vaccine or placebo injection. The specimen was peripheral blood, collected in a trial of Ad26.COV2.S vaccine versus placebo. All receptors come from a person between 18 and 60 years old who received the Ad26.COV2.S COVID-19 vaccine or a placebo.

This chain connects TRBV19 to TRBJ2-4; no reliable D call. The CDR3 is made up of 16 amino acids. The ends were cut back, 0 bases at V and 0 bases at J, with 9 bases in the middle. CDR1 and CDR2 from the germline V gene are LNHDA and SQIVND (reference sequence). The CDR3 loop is CASSIDGRVAKNIQYF. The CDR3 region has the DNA TGTGCCAGTAGTATAGACGGGCGAGTAGCCAAAAACATTCAGTACTTC.

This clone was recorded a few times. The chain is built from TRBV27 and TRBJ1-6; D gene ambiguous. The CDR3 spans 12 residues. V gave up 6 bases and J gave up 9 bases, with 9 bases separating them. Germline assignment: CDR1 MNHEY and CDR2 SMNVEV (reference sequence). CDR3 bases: TGTGCCAGCAGCTTCACGGGTTCACCCCTCCACTTT. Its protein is CASSFTGSPLHF.

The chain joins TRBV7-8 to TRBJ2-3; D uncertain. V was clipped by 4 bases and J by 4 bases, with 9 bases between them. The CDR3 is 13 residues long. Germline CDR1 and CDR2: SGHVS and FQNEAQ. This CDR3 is CASSYRTPDTQYF. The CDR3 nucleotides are TGTGCCAGCAGCTACAGAACACCAGATACGCAGTATTTT.

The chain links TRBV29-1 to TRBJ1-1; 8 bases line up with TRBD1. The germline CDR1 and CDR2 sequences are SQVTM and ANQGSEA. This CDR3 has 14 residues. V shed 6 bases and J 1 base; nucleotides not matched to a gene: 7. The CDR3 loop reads CSVIQGAQNTEAFF. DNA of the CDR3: TGCAGCGTGATCCAGGGGGCCCAGAACACTGAAGCTTTCTTT.

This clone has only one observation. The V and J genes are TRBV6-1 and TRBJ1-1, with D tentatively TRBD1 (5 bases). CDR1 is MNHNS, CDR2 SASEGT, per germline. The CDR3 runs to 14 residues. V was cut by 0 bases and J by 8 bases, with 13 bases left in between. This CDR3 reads CASSEASAGMEAFF. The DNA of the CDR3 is TGTGCCAGCAGTGAAGCGTCTGCAGGGATGGAAGCTTTCTTT.

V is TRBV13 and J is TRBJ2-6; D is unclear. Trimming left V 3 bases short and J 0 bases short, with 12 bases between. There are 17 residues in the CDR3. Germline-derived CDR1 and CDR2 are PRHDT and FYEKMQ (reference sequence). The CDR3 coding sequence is TGTGCCAGCAGCTTCAGTTTACCGAGCTCTGGGGCCAACGTCCTGACTTTC. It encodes CASSFSLPSSGANVLTF.

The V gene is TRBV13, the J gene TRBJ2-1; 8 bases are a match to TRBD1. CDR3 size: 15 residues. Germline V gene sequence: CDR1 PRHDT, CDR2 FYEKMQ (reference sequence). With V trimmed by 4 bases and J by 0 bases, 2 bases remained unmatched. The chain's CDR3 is CASSSGQGSYNEQFF. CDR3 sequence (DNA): TGTGCCAGCAGCTCCGGACAGGGCTCCTACAATGAGCAGTTCTTC.

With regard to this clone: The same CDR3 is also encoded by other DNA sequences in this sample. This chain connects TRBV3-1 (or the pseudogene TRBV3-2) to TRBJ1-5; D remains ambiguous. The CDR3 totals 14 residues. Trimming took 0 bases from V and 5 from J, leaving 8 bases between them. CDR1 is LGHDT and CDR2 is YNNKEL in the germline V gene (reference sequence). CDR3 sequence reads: CASSQDLGDQPQHF. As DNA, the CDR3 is TGTGCCAGCAGCCAAGATCTCGGTGATCAGCCCCAGCATTTT.